This T cell receptor beta chain is drawn from a study of T-cell memory formation after mild COVID-19. TCRdb used MiXCR to reprocess the 5' RACE reads, holding one entry per CDR3 protein. Of roughly 550,000 distinct CDR3 sequences in the sample, over 20% were seen once. A remark on this clonotype: The antigen is unknown.

Study-wide results and limits: Contracting clones from day 15 to 85 had balanced CD4/CD8; later expanders favoured CD4+.

Material: PBMCs or a T cell subset sorted from them (not recorded which). This TCR derives from an adult woman who had mild COVID-19 (a few samples of this study predate the infection). Cell type and time point are not known.

The CDR3 protein is CASSLVALTDTQYF. In nucleotides, the CDR3 is TGTGCCAGCAGTTTAGTCGCCCTAACAGATACGCAGTATTTT. This rearrangement joins TRBV12-3 or TRBV12-4 to TRBJ2-3; D is ambiguous. V lost 1 base, J lost 3 bases, and 8 bases lay in between. This CDR3 region has 14 residues.